This is a list of T cell receptor beta chains from one sample in a study of siplizumab effects on memory and regulatory T cells. Some clones are missing from TCRdb's copy, which holds only in-frame ones; the method was immunoSEQ multiplex PCR. The table lists about 91,000 clones, over 95% of them singletons, with around 0.029% in the top ten. Sequencing was carried out using naive CD4+ T cells sorted from blood. The receptors originated from a human donor in good health. CDR3s include the opening cysteine and the closing phenylalanine or tryptophan. Each record gives: D gene, V gene, J gene, clone size, CDR3 DNA, CDR3 protein. The D gene is left open where the match is weak. For some rows the clone size is stated as once, few or many, or as a class when expanded; others skip it.

d_gene: TRBD2
v_gene: TRBV28
j_gene: TRBJ2-1
abundance: .
CDR3nt: TGTGCCAGCAGTGTATCGACTAGCGGGGGGAATGAGCAGTTCTTC
CDR3aa: CASSVSTSGGNEQFF

d_gene: TRBD2
v_gene: TRBV30
j_gene: TRBJ2-1
abundance: .
CDR3nt: TGTGCCTGGAGTGTACAAGGCGGGGGTCTCAATGAGCAGTTCTTC
CDR3aa: CAWSVQGGGLNEQFF

d_gene: TRBD1
v_gene: TRBV18
j_gene: TRBJ2-7
abundance: .
CDR3nt: TGTGCCAGCTCAACAGGACAGGGCGGCTCCTACGAGCAGTACTTC
CDR3aa: CASSTGQGGSYEQYF

d_gene: .
v_gene: TRBV2
j_gene: TRBJ1-2
abundance: .
CDR3nt: TGTGCCAGCAGTGTTAATAACTATGGCTACACCTTC
CDR3aa: CASSVNNYGYTF

d_gene: .
v_gene: TRBV6-5
j_gene: TRBJ2-1
abundance: once
CDR3nt: TGTGCCAGCAGGACTATCTCGGCGCTGAACAATGAGCAGTTCTTC
CDR3aa: CASRTISALNNEQFF

d_gene: .
v_gene: TRBV18
j_gene: TRBJ2-5
abundance: .
CDR3nt: TGTGCCAGCTCGCCTACAAGCCAAGAGACCCAGTACTTC
CDR3aa: CASSPTSQETQYF

d_gene: .
v_gene: TRBV7-9
j_gene: TRBJ1-3
abundance: .
CDR3nt: TGTGCCAGCAGCTCCCCTGACACCTCCTCTGGAAACACCATATATTTT
CDR3aa: CASSSPDTSSGNTIYF

d_gene: .
v_gene: TRBV5-6
j_gene: TRBJ1-2
abundance: .
CDR3nt: TGTGCCAGCAGACTTTCCAGGGCGCCGCTGGGCTACACCTTC
CDR3aa: CASRLSRAPLGYTF

d_gene: TRBD1
v_gene: TRBV29-1
j_gene: TRBJ1-2
abundance: .
CDR3nt: TGCAGCGTCCGTGACAGGGTGGCCTATGGCTACACCTTC
CDR3aa: CSVRDRVAYGYTF

d_gene: .
v_gene: TRBV19
j_gene: TRBJ1-4
abundance: .
CDR3nt: TGTGCCGTCGAGGGTTGGACTAATGAAAAACTGTTTTTT
CDR3aa: CAVEGWTNEKLFF

d_gene: .
v_gene: TRBV7-2
j_gene: TRBJ1-1
abundance: .
CDR3nt: TGTGCCAGCAGCTTGGTCGGTAGCTCTGAAGCTTTCTTT
CDR3aa: CASSLVGSSEAFF

d_gene: .
v_gene: TRBV6-5
j_gene: TRBJ1-3
abundance: .
CDR3nt: TGTGCCAGCATCGGACAGAAAAACACCATATATTTT
CDR3aa: CASIGQKNTIYF

d_gene: .
v_gene: TRBV10-3
j_gene: TRBJ1-1
abundance: .
CDR3nt: TGTGCCATCAGTGAGGAAGGAAACACTGAAGCTTTCTTT
CDR3aa: CAISEEGNTEAFF

d_gene: .
v_gene: TRBV4-3
j_gene: TRBJ1-6
abundance: once
CDR3nt: TGCGCCAGCAGCCAAGGAGGTTCACCCCTCCACTTT
CDR3aa: CASSQGGSPLHF

d_gene: .
v_gene: TRBV6-1
j_gene: TRBJ2-3
abundance: .
CDR3nt: TGTGCCAGCTGCCGGGAACGCACAGATACGCAGTATTTT
CDR3aa: CASCRERTDTQYF

d_gene: TRBD1
v_gene: TRBV13
j_gene: TRBJ1-4
abundance: .
CDR3nt: TGTGCCAGCAGTTTAAGACAGGGGGCAGGGGAAAAACTGTTTTTT
CDR3aa: CASSLRQGAGEKLFF

d_gene: TRBD1
v_gene: TRBV5-4
j_gene: TRBJ1-2
abundance: .
CDR3nt: TGTGCCAGCAGCTTGTCCCGGGACAGGGTCGGCGGCTACACCTTC
CDR3aa: CASSLSRDRVGGYTF

d_gene: .
v_gene: TRBV5-4
j_gene: TRBJ1-1
abundance: .
CDR3nt: TGTGCCAGCAGCTCTTTCTACTCGGGAGGCGCTTTCTTT
CDR3aa: CASSSFYSGGAFF

d_gene: TRBD1
v_gene: TRBV19
j_gene: TRBJ1-3
abundance: .
CDR3nt: TGTGCCAGTAGTCCCCGGACAGGGACTGGAAACACCATATATTTT
CDR3aa: CASSPRTGTGNTIYF

d_gene: TRBD2
v_gene: TRBV5-1
j_gene: TRBJ2-7
abundance: once
CDR3nt: TGCGCCAGCAGCCAAACCGGGACTAGCGGCCACGAGCAGTACTTC
CDR3aa: CASSQTGTSGHEQYF

d_gene: .
v_gene: TRBV5-6
j_gene: TRBJ1-3
abundance: .
CDR3nt: TGTGCCAGCAGCTTGGGAGGTGGTTTTTTCTCGAGCTCTGGAAACACCATATATTTT
CDR3aa: CASSLGGGFFSSSGNTIYF

d_gene: TRBD2
v_gene: TRBV6-1
j_gene: TRBJ2-5
abundance: .
CDR3nt: TGTGCCAGCAGTGAATGGGGTAGCGGGGGCCCAAGGGAGACCCAGTACTTC
CDR3aa: CASSEWGSGGPRETQYF

d_gene: TRBD2
v_gene: TRBV5-1
j_gene: TRBJ2-3
abundance: .
CDR3nt: TGCGCCAGCAGCTGGACTAGCGGGGGGGCAGATACGCAGTATTTT
CDR3aa: CASSWTSGGADTQYF

d_gene: .
v_gene: TRBV4-1
j_gene: TRBJ1-1
abundance: .
CDR3nt: TGCGCCAGCAGCGCCCGTCGGCAGGGTTCTACCGAAGCTTTCTTT
CDR3aa: CASSARRQGSTEAFF

d_gene: TRBD1
v_gene: TRBV23-1
j_gene: TRBJ1-1
abundance: .
CDR3nt: TGCGCCAGCAGTCCCCTGGACAGGGGGTGTTCTGGAGCTTTCTTT
CDR3aa: CASSPLDRGCSGAFF

d_gene: TRBD1
v_gene: TRBV23-1
j_gene: TRBJ1-5
abundance: .
CDR3nt: TGCGCCAGCAGTCCTCTCCGGACAGGGCCCAGCAATCAGCCCCAGCATTTT
CDR3aa: CASSPLRTGPSNQPQHF

d_gene: TRBD2
v_gene: TRBV7-3
j_gene: TRBJ2-5
abundance: .
CDR3nt: TGTGCCAGCAGCCTAGCCAGTCTAGCGGCCCTAGAGACCCAGTACTTC
CDR3aa: CASSLASLAALETQYF

d_gene: .
v_gene: TRBV6-1
j_gene: TRBJ1-2
abundance: .
CDR3nt: TGTGCCAGCACCGGGAACTATGGCTACACCTTC
CDR3aa: CASTGNYGYTF

d_gene: TRBD2
v_gene: TRBV2
j_gene: TRBJ2-3
abundance: .
CDR3nt: TGTGCCAGCAGCGCCGCTAGCGGGGGGCCAGATACGCAGTATTTT
CDR3aa: CASSAASGGPDTQYF

d_gene: TRBD1
v_gene: TRBV4-3
j_gene: TRBJ1-4
abundance: .
CDR3nt: TGCGCCAGCAGCTCCGGGACAGGGGCGGAAAAACTGTTTTTT
CDR3aa: CASSSGTGAEKLFF

d_gene: TRBD1
v_gene: TRBV28
j_gene: TRBJ1-2
abundance: .
CDR3nt: TGTGCCAGTAAGCCCGGACAGGGACAAATATATGGCTACACCTTC
CDR3aa: CASKPGQGQIYGYTF

d_gene: .
v_gene: TRBV29-1
j_gene: TRBJ1-2
abundance: .
CDR3nt: TGCAGCGTTGAGGGGAACTATGGCTACACCTTC
CDR3aa: CSVEGNYGYTF

d_gene: .
v_gene: TRBV11-2
j_gene: TRBJ1-6
abundance: .
CDR3nt: TGTGCCAGCAGCCAAGCAGGGTTTGATTCACCCCTCCACTTT
CDR3aa: CASSQAGFDSPLHF

d_gene: TRBD2
v_gene: TRBV4-3
j_gene: TRBJ2-2
abundance: .
CDR3nt: TGCGCCAGCAGCCCCCCGCTAGCGGGGCCTCAAATAATAAACACCGGGGAGCTGTTTTTT
CDR3aa: CASSPPLAGPQIINTGELFF

d_gene: .
v_gene: TRBV7-2
j_gene: TRBJ1-2
abundance: .
CDR3nt: TGTGCCAGCAGCGTAAGGGGCGGGTATGGCTACACCTTC
CDR3aa: CASSVRGGYGYTF

d_gene: TRBD2
v_gene: TRBV18
j_gene: TRBJ2-4
abundance: .
CDR3nt: TGTGCCAGCTCACCCCTAGCGGTTATAGCCAAAAACATTCAGTACTTC
CDR3aa: CASSPLAVIAKNIQYF

d_gene: .
v_gene: TRBV5-1
j_gene: TRBJ2-5
abundance: .
CDR3nt: TGCGCCAGCAGCGCATGGGAGACCCAGTACTTC
CDR3aa: CASSAWETQYF

d_gene: .
v_gene: TRBV10-3
j_gene: TRBJ1-2
abundance: .
CDR3nt: TGTGCCATCAGTGTGTCAGCTAACTATGGCTACACCTTC
CDR3aa: CAISVSANYGYTF

d_gene: .
v_gene: TRBV19
j_gene: TRBJ1-2
abundance: .
CDR3nt: TGTGCCAGTAGTAAAGGTTTGATGGGCTACACCTTC
CDR3aa: CASSKGLMGYTF

d_gene: .
v_gene: TRBV6-5
j_gene: TRBJ2-5
abundance: .
CDR3nt: TGTGCCAGCAGACCAAACCCCACGGTACAAGAGACCCAGTACTTC
CDR3aa: CASRPNPTVQETQYF

d_gene: TRBD1
v_gene: TRBV19
j_gene: TRBJ2-6
abundance: .
CDR3nt: TGTGCCAGTAGTCCAGGACAGGGACGGTCTGGGGCCAACGTCCTGACTTTC
CDR3aa: CASSPGQGRSGANVLTF

d_gene: TRBD1
v_gene: TRBV11-3
j_gene: TRBJ2-7
abundance: .
CDR3nt: TGTGCCAGCAGCTTAGATTCGGCAGGGGGTCGCTACGAGCAGTACTTC
CDR3aa: CASSLDSAGGRYEQYF

d_gene: TRBD2
v_gene: TRBV18
j_gene: TRBJ2-3
abundance: .
CDR3nt: TGTGCCAGCTCCCTACTAGCGGGGGCTACTCCTGATACGCAGTATTTT
CDR3aa: CASSLLAGATPDTQYF

d_gene: .
v_gene: TRBV9
j_gene: TRBJ1-1
abundance: .
CDR3nt: TGTGCCAGCAGCGTAACGGAGCTGAACACTGAAGCTTTCTTT
CDR3aa: CASSVTELNTEAFF

d_gene: .
v_gene: TRBV6-1
j_gene: TRBJ2-7
abundance: .
CDR3nt: TGTGCCAGCAGTGAAGAAGGAGTAGGCTCCTACGAGCAGTACTTC
CDR3aa: CASSEEGVGSYEQYF

d_gene: TRBD1
v_gene: TRBV5-1
j_gene: TRBJ2-7
abundance: .
CDR3nt: TGCGCCAGCAGCCCGGACAGGGGGCAGGGGGAGCAGTACTTC
CDR3aa: CASSPDRGQGEQYF

d_gene: .
v_gene: TRBV10-3
j_gene: TRBJ1-3
abundance: once
CDR3nt: TGTGCCATCAGCATATGGCAGGGTGGTGGAAACACCATATATTTT
CDR3aa: CAISIWQGGGNTIYF